A selection of T cell receptor beta chains follows, all from one sample in a study of CD8 T cells in Susac syndrome. TCRdb recomputed calls from the immunoSEQ multiplex PCR reads with MiXCR, one row per CDR3 protein. The sample lists more than 65,000 distinct CDR3 sequences, over 85% occurring once. The sample comprised CD8+ T cells from PBMCs. All receptors come from a human donor with multiple sclerosis. The CDR3 runs from the conserved cysteine through the conserved F or W. The order of the fields is V gene, clone size, J gene, D gene, CDR3 DNA, CDR3 protein. A D gene is named only where the DNA matches it firmly. A clone size is listed for some rows: how often the clone was seen (once, few, many), or a class if it is expanded.

V: TRBV29-1; size: -; J: TRBJ2-6; D: TRBD1; DNA: TGCAGCGTAGAGAGACAGGGCCACTCTGGGGCCAACGTCCTGACTTTC; CDR3: CSVERQGHSGANVLTF
V: TRBV2; size: -; J: TRBJ2-1; D: TRBD1; DNA: TGTGCCAGCAGTTGGGACAGGGGAGAGAACAATGAGCAGTTCTTC; CDR3: CASSWDRGENNEQFF
V: TRBV7-9; size: once; J: TRBJ2-7; D: -; DNA: TGTGCCAGCAGCTTAGACGGCCTACCGATGCAGTACTTC; CDR3: CASSLDGLPMQYF
V: TRBV9; size: -; J: TRBJ1-3; D: -; DNA: TGTGCCAGCAGCGTAGGGGTCTCTGGAAACACCATATATTTT; CDR3: CASSVGVSGNTIYF
V: TRBV12-3/TRBV12-4; size: -; J: TRBJ2-5; D: TRBD1; DNA: TGTGCCAGCAGTTTCCCCACCGGGACAGAAAAAGAGACCCAGTACTTC; CDR3: CASSFPTGTEKETQYF
V: TRBV18; size: -; J: TRBJ2-5; D: -; DNA: TGTGCCAGCTCACCACCCTTTGCTAGCTGGGAGACCCAGTACTTC; CDR3: CASSPPFASWETQYF
V: TRBV9; size: few; J: TRBJ2-7; D: -; DNA: TGTGCCAGCAGCGAAGGGGGAATGTCGGCCTACGAGCAGTACTTC; CDR3: CASSEGGMSAYEQYF
V: TRBV27; size: -; J: TRBJ2-7; D: -; DNA: TGTGCCAGCAGTTTTTCCGGGAGATCCTACGAGCAGTACTTC; CDR3: CASSFSGRSYEQYF
V: TRBV29-1; size: -; J: TRBJ1-2; D: -; DNA: TGCAGCGTCCTGGACGGGGTTTGGAACTATGGCTACACCTTC; CDR3: CSVLDGVWNYGYTF
V: TRBV28; size: -; J: TRBJ2-7; D: -; DNA: TGTGCCAGCCAGGACAGAATGATGTACGAGCAGTACTTC; CDR3: CASQDRMMYEQYF
V: TRBV6-2/TRBV6-3; size: -; J: TRBJ2-7; D: TRBD2; DNA: TGTGCCAGCATCCCGACTAGCGGTTACTACGAGCAGTACTTC; CDR3: CASIPTSGYYEQYF
V: TRBV6-5; size: once; J: TRBJ2-1; D: -; DNA: TGTGCCAGCAGTTACTCTTCGCTAGTGGATGAGCAGTTCTTC; CDR3: CASSYSSLVDEQFF
V: TRBV4-1; size: -; J: TRBJ2-1; D: -; DNA: TGCGCCAGCAGCCACAACAATGAGCAGTTCTTC; CDR3: CASSHNNEQFF
V: TRBV15; size: -; J: TRBJ2-5; D: -; DNA: TGTGCCACCAGCAGAGAGGACACCCAAGAGACCCAGTACTTC; CDR3: CATSREDTQETQYF
V: TRBV9; size: -; J: TRBJ2-7; D: -; DNA: TGTGCCAGCAGCGTAGAGGGGGGACTATTACCCTACGAGCAGTACTTC; CDR3: CASSVEGGLLPYEQYF
V: TRBV28; size: -; J: TRBJ2-2; D: -; DNA: TGTGCCAGCAGTTGGACAGCAATCACCGGGGAGCTGTTTTTT; CDR3: CASSWTAITGELFF
V: TRBV7-9; size: -; J: TRBJ2-1; D: TRBD2; DNA: TGTGCCAGCAGATACCCGGGACTAGCGGGATTGAATGAGCAGTTCTTC; CDR3: CASRYPGLAGLNEQFF
V: TRBV14; size: few; J: TRBJ1-2; D: -; DNA: TGTGCCAGCAGCCTCGACGGGGGGGATGGCTACACCTTC; CDR3: CASSLDGGDGYTF
V: TRBV29-1; size: -; J: TRBJ2-7; D: -; DNA: TGCAGCGTTGAAGGGGCCCTGGGCTCCTACGAGCAGTACTTC; CDR3: CSVEGALGSYEQYF
V: TRBV12-3/TRBV12-4; size: once; J: TRBJ2-5; D: -; DNA: TGTGCCAGCAGTTTAGGCGGGCTGATGGGGGAGACCCAGTACTTC; CDR3: CASSLGGLMGETQYF
V: TRBV6-5; size: -; J: TRBJ2-7; D: -; DNA: TGTGCCAGCAGTTACGATAGGGGGAGCGAGCAGTACTTC; CDR3: CASSYDRGSEQYF
V: TRBV20-1; size: -; J: TRBJ1-5; D: -; DNA: TGCAGTGCTCTTGACCGCGAAGGGTCGCCCCAGCATTTT; CDR3: CSALDREGSPQHF
V: TRBV13; size: -; J: TRBJ2-1; D: -; DNA: TGTGCCAGCAGCTCAGGTTCCTCCAATGAGCAGTTCTTC; CDR3: CASSSGSSNEQFF
V: TRBV7-9; size: -; J: TRBJ2-3; D: -; DNA: TGTGCCAGTCGCGCCTTAGCGGCTAGCACAGATACGCAGTATTTT; CDR3: CASRALAASTDTQYF
V: TRBV30; size: -; J: TRBJ2-2; D: -; DNA: TGTGCCTGGAGATGGGACACCAAAACCGGGGAGCTGTTTTTT; CDR3: CAWRWDTKTGELFF
V: TRBV12-3/TRBV12-4; size: once; J: TRBJ2-1; D: -; DNA: TGTGCCAGCAGTCCCTCGGACCTCTCCTACAATGAGCAGTTCTTC; CDR3: CASSPSDLSYNEQFF
V: TRBV7-9; size: -; J: TRBJ2-2; D: -; DNA: TGTGCCAGCAGCTTAGTTCGGACGGGGACCGGGGAGCTGTTTTTT; CDR3: CASSLVRTGTGELFF
V: TRBV5-4; size: -; J: TRBJ2-3; D: TRBD2; DNA: TGTGCCAGCAGCTTAGGGACTAGCGGGGACACAGATACGCAGTATTTT; CDR3: CASSLGTSGDTDTQYF
V: TRBV5-1; size: -; J: TRBJ1-1; D: TRBD1; DNA: TGCGCCAGCAGCCTAAACAGGGGGCGAGAAGCTTTCTTT; CDR3: CASSLNRGREAFF
V: TRBV5-6; size: -; J: TRBJ2-2; D: -; DNA: TGTGCCAGCAGGGCTATTACGAACACCGGGGAGCTGTTTTTT; CDR3: CASRAITNTGELFF
V: TRBV6-1; size: few; J: TRBJ1-5; D: -; DNA: TGTGCCAGCAGGGCCTTGAATCAGCCCCAGCATTTT; CDR3: CASRALNQPQHF
V: TRBV27; size: -; J: TRBJ2-3; D: -; DNA: TGTGCCAGCAGTTTCGAGCCTCGCACAGATACGCAGTATTTT; CDR3: CASSFEPRTDTQYF
V: TRBV18; size: -; J: TRBJ1-1; D: -; DNA: TGTGCCAGCTCACCAAAGGCAGGGAACACTGAAGCTTTCTTT; CDR3: CASSPKAGNTEAFF
V: TRBV28; size: -; J: TRBJ2-7; D: -; DNA: TGTGCCAGCAGTTTAAGCCAGGGATTGACCTACGAGCAGTACTTC; CDR3: CASSLSQGLTYEQYF
V: TRBV24-1; size: -; J: TRBJ2-1; D: -; DNA: TGTGCCACCAGTGATTTAAGGCAGTACAATGAGCAGTTCTTC; CDR3: CATSDLRQYNEQFF
V: TRBV29-1; size: -; J: TRBJ2-7; D: TRBD1; DNA: TGCAGCGTTGAAGGACAGGGGGGCGACGAGCAGTACTTC; CDR3: CSVEGQGGDEQYF
V: TRBV27; size: -; J: TRBJ2-1; D: -; DNA: TGTGCCAGCAGTTTCCAGGGAATTTACAATGAGCAGTTCTTC; CDR3: CASSFQGIYNEQFF
V: TRBV27; size: medium-sized; J: TRBJ1-1; D: TRBD1; DNA: TGTGCCAGCAGCCCCGACAGGGGTGCTGAAGCTTTCTTT; CDR3: CASSPDRGAEAFF
V: TRBV7-9; size: -; J: TRBJ2-1; D: TRBD2; DNA: TGTGCCAGCAGCGGTTCTAGCGGGAGGGCTGAGCAGTTCTTC; CDR3: CASSGSSGRAEQFF
V: TRBV6-5; size: few; J: TRBJ2-7; D: TRBD1; DNA: TGTGCCAGCAGTTACTCGGGACAGGGTTCCTACGAGCAGTACTTC; CDR3: CASSYSGQGSYEQYF
V: TRBV6-5; size: -; J: TRBJ2-3; D: -; DNA: TGTGCCAGCAGTTACATCTCCAACACAGATACGCAGTATTTT; CDR3: CASSYISNTDTQYF
V: TRBV19; size: -; J: TRBJ1-2; D: TRBD1; DNA: TGTGCCAGTAGGAGAGGGGGCGTCGATGGCTACACCTTC; CDR3: CASRRGGVDGYTF
V: TRBV20-1; size: -; J: TRBJ2-1; D: -; DNA: TGCAGTGCTAGGGCTAGCGACAACTACAATGAGCAGTTCTTC; CDR3: CSARASDNYNEQFF
V: TRBV7-8; size: -; J: TRBJ1-5; D: -; DNA: TGTGCCAGCAGCTCGTATCTGAATCAGCCCCAGCATTTT; CDR3: CASSSYLNQPQHF
V: TRBV29-1; size: -; J: TRBJ1-1; D: TRBD1; DNA: TGCAGCGTTGACTCGGGACAGGGGAACACTGAAGCTTTCTTT; CDR3: CSVDSGQGNTEAFF
V: TRBV7-2; size: -; J: TRBJ1-5; D: -; DNA: TGTGCCAGCAGCTTAGCGTGGAGCCCCCAGCATTTT; CDR3: CASSLAWSPQHF
V: TRBV5-1; size: -; J: TRBJ1-2; D: -; DNA: TGCGCCAGCAGCTTGGCGGGGGGCGCTGGAAATGGCTACACCTTC; CDR3: CASSLAGGAGNGYTF
V: TRBV15; size: -; J: TRBJ2-7; D: -; DNA: TGTGCCACCAGCCTCGGGCAATACAATGAGCAGTACTTC; CDR3: CATSLGQYNEQYF
V: TRBV13; size: -; J: TRBJ1-4; D: TRBD1; DNA: TGTGCCAGCAGCTTAGGGGGACAGGGAGCGGAAAAACTGTTTTTT; CDR3: CASSLGGQGAEKLFF
V: TRBV6-1; size: few; J: TRBJ2-1; D: TRBD1; DNA: TGTGCCAGCAGTGAATGGACAGGGGGCAATGAGCAGTTCTTC; CDR3: CASSEWTGGNEQFF
V: TRBV5-1; size: -; J: TRBJ2-5; D: TRBD2; DNA: TGCGCCAGCAGCTTTAGCGGGGGGGCCCGACAAGAGACCCAGTACTTC; CDR3: CASSFSGGARQETQYF
V: TRBV20-1; size: -; J: TRBJ2-5; D: TRBD2; DNA: TGCAGTTCAAGACTAGCGGGGGGCCAGGAGACCCAGTACTTC; CDR3: CSSRLAGGQETQYF